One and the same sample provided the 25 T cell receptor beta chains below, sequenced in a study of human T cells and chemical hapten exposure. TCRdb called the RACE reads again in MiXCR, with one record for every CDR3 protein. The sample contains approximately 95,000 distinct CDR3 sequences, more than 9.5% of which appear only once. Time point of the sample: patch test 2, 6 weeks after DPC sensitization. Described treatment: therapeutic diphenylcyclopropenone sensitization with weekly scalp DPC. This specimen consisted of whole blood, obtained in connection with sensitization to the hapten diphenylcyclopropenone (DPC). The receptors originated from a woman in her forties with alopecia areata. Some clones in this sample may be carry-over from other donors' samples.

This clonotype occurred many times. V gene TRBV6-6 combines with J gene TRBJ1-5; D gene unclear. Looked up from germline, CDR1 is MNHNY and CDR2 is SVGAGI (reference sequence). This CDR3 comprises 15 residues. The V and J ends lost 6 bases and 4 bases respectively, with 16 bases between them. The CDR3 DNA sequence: TGTGCCAGCAGAACCCCTTGGCCCGATAATCAGCCCCAGCATTTT. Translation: CASRTPWPDNQPQHF.

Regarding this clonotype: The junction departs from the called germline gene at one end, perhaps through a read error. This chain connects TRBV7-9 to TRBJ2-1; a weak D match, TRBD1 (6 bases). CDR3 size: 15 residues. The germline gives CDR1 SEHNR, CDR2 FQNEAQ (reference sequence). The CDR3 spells CASSPPGGLYNEQFF. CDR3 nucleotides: TGTGCCAGCAGCCCCCCTGGGGGCCTTTACAACGAGCAGTTCTTC. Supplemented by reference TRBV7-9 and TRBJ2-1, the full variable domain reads DTGVSQNPRHKITKRGQNVTFRCDPISEHNRLYWYRQTLGQGPEFLTYFQNEAQLEKSRLLSDRFSAERPKGSFSTLEIQRTEQGDSAMYLCASSPPGGLYNEQFFGPGTRLTVL.

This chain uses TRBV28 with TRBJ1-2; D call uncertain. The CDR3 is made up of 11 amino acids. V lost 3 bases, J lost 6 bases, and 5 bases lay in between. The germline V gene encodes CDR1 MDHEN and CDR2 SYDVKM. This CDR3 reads CASSLEHGYTF. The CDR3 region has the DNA TGTGCCAGCAGTTTGGAGCATGGCTACACCTTC.

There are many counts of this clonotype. The CDR3 DNA follows: TGTGCCTGGAGTGCAGGTCACTCTGGGGCCAACGTCCTGACTTTC. Translated: CAWSAGHSGANVLTF. The rearrangement links TRBV30 to TRBJ2-6; D gene uncertain. Trimming stripped 1 base from V and 0 bases from J, with 7 bases between. The germline V gene encodes CDR1 GTSNPN and CDR2 SVGIG (reference sequence). The CDR3 consists of 15 residues.

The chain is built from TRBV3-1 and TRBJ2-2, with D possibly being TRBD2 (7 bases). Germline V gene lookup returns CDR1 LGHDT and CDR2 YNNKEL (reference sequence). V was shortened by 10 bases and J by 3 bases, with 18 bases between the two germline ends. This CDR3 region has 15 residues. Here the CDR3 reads CATRGGGPDTGELFF. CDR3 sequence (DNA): TGTGCCACCCGCGGCGGGGGCCCGGACACCGGGGAGCTGTTTTTT.

The DNA for the CDR3 is TGCAGCGCCGGCGGAGTGGTTAACCAGATAGAAAAACTGTTTTTT. As protein: CSAGGVVNQIEKLFF. V and J are TRBV29-1 and TRBJ1-4; D is undetermined. The CDR3 spans 15 residues. Trimming left V 7 bases short and J 8 bases short, with 23 bases between. Germline V gene sequence: CDR1 SQVTM, CDR2 ANQGSEA.

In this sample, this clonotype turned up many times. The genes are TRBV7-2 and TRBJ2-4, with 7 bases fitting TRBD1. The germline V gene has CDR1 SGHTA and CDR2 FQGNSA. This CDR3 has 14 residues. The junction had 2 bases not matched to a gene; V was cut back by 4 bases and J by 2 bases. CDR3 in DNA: TGTGCCAGCAGCTCGACAGGGACCAAAAACATTCAGTACTTC. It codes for CASSSTGTKNIQYF.

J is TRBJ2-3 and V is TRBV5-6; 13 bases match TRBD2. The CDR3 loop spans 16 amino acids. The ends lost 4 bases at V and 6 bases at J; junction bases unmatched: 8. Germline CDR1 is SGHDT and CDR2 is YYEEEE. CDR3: CASSTMTSGRFDTQYF. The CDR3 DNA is TGTGCCAGCAGCACCATGACTAGCGGGAGGTTCGATACGCAGTATTTT.

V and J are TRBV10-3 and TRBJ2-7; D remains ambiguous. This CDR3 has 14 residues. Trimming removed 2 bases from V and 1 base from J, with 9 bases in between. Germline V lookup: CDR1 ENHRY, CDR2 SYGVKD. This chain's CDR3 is CAISETDPSYEQYF. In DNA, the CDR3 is TGTGCCATCAGTGAGACCGATCCTTCCTACGAGCAGTACTTC.

CDR3 region: CASSLVPGQGEADTQYF. CDR3 nucleotides: TGTGCCAGCAGCTTAGTTCCGGGACAGGGGGAAGCAGATACGCAGTATTTT. The chain couples TRBV11-2 to TRBJ2-3, with 11 bases fitting TRBD1. The germline CDR1 and CDR2 sequences are SGHAT and FQNNGV. V was pared by 1 base and J by 4 bases, with 7 bases of the junction left unmatched. The CDR3 is 17 amino acids.

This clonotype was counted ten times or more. The CDR3 loop reads CASSSPGTPETQYF. CDR3 nucleotides: TGTGCCAGCAGCTCCCCCGGGACACCGGAGACCCAGTACTTC. This chain uses TRBV28 with TRBJ2-5; D might be TRBD1 (6 bases). The V gene's germline CDR1 is MDHEN and CDR2 SYDVKM. The V end lost 6 bases, the J end lost 5 bases, and 16 bases lay between the germline ends. The CDR3 has 14 amino acids.

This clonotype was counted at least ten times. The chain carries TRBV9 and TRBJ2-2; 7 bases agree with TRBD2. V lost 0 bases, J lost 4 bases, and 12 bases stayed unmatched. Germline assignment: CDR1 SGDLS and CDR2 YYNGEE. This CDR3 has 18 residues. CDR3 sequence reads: CASSVGPGASGPTGELFF. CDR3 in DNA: TGTGCCAGCAGCGTAGGCCCTGGGGCTAGCGGACCCACCGGGGAGCTGTTTTTT. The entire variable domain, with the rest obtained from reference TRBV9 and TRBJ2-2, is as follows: DSGVTQTPKHLITATGQRVTLRCSPRSGDLSVYWYQQSLDQGLQFLIQYYNGEERAKGNILERFSAQQFPDLHSELNLSSLELGDSALYFCASSVGPGASGPTGELFFGEGSRLTVL.

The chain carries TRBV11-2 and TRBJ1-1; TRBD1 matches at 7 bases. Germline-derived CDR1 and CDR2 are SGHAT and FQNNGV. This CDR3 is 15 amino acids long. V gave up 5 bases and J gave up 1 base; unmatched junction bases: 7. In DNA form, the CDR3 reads TGTGCCAGCAGCAAAGGGGGCGTGGAGAACACTGAAGCTTTCTTT. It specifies CASSKGGVENTEAFF.

The chain's CDR3 is CASSTSSGGNNEQFF. The CDR3 region has the DNA TGTGCCAGCAGTACCTCTAGCGGGGGCAACAATGAGCAGTTCTTC. The V call is TRBV12-3 or TRBV12-4, the J call TRBJ2-1; 10 bases agree with TRBD2. Trimming removed 5 bases from V and 5 bases from J; junction bases left unmatched: 6. This CDR3 is built from 15 residues.

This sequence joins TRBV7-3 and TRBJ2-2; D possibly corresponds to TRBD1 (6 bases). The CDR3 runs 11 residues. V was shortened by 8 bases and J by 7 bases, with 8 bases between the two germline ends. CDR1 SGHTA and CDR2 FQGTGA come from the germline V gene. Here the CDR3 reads CASGTFGELFF. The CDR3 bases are TGTGCCAGCGGGACATTCGGGGAGCTGTTTTTT.

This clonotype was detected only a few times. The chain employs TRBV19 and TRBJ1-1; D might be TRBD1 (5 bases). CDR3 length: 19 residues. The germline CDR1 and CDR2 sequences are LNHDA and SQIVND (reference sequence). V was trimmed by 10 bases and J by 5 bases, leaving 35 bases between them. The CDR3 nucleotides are TGTGCCACCAACCTCGGGACTGCGCCCCCTCGGTCCCGTAATACTGAAGCTTTCTTT. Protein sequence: CATNLGTAPPRSRNTEAFF. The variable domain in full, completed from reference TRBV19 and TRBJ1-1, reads DGGITQSPKYLFRKEGQNVTLSCEQNLNHDAMYWYRQDPGQGLRLIYYSQIVNDFQKGDIAEGYSVSREKKESFPLTVTSAQKNPTAFYLCATNLGTAPPRSRNTEAFFGQGTRLTVV.

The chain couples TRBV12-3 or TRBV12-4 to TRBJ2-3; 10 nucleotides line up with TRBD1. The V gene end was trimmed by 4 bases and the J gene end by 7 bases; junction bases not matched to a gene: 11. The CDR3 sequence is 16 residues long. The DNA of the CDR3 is TGTGCCAGCAGTTCCCCAGGGACAGGGGATGGAAATACGCAGTATTTT. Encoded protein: CASSSPGTGDGNTQYF.

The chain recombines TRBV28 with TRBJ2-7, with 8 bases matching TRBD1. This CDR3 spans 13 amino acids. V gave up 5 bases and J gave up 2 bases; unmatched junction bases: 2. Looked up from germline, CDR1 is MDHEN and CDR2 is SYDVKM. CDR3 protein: CASSQTGAYEQYF. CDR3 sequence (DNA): TGTGCCAGCAGTCAGACAGGGGCCTACGAGCAGTACTTC.

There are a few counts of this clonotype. In DNA, the CDR3 is TGCAGCGCGCTAAGATCGGGGGAGGAGACCCAGTACTTC. Translation gives CSALRSGEETQYF. The chain carries TRBV20-1 and TRBJ2-5, with a tentative D call TRBD2 (6 bases). The CDR3 runs to 13 residues. CDR1 DFQATT and CDR2 SNEGSKA come from the germline V gene (reference sequence).

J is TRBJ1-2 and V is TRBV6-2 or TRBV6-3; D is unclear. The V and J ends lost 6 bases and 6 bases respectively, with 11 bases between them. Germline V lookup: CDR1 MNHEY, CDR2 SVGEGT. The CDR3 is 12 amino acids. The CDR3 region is CASRTSMDGYTF. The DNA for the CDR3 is TGTGCCAGCAGAACCAGCATGGATGGCTACACCTTC.

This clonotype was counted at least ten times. This CDR3 reads CASSPLGTSGNTIYF. The CDR3 coding sequence is TGTGCCAGCTCACCACTCGGGACCTCTGGAAACACCATATATTTT. The chain has TRBV18 and TRBJ1-3; D possibly corresponds to TRBD1 (5 bases). CDR3 length: 15 residues. The V gene lost 1 base and the J gene lost 0 bases, with 7 bases spanning the gap. CDR1 and CDR2 (germline): KGHSH, LQKENI.

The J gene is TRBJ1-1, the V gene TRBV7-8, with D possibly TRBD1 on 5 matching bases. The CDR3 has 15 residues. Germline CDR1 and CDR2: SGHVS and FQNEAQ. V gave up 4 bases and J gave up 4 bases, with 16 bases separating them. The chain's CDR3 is CASSSHAGVGTEAFF. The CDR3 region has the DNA TGTGCCAGCAGCTCACATGCGGGGGTGGGCACTGAAGCTTTCTTT.

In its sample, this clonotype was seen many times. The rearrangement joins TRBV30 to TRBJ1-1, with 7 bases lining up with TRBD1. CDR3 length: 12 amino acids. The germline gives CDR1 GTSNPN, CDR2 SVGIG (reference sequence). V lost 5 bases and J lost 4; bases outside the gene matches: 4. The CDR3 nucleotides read TGTGCCTGGTCCCCAGGGGGCACTGAAGCTTTCTTT. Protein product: CAWSPGGTEAFF.

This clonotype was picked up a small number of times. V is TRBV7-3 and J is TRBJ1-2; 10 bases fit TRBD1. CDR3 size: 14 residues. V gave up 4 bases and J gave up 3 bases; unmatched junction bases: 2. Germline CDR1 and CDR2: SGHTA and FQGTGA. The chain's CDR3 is CASSSGQGDYGYTF. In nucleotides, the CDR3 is TGTGCCAGCAGCTCAGGACAGGGGGACTATGGCTACACCTTC.

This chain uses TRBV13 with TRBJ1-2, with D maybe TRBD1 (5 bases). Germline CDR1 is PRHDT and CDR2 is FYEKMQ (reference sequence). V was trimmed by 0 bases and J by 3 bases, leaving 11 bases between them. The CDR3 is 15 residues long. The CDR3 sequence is CASSLGFGTYYGYTF. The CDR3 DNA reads TGTGCCAGCAGCTTAGGGTTTGGGACGTACTATGGCTACACCTTC.